The entry that follows covers one T cell receptor (beta chain) sequence. The CDR3 totals 15 residues. With 3 bases removed from V and 0 bases from J, the gap between germline ends came to 14 bases. The V gene's germline CDR1 is GTSNPN and CDR2 SVGIG (reference sequence). These data come from a study of OX40 agonist ivuxolimab in advanced cancers. Using immunoSEQ multiplex PCR, the repertoire was profiled, and TCRdb retains in-frame clones only, with some absent. The sample has approximately 90,000 clones; about 90% are singletons. The rearrangement links TRBV30 to TRBJ1-2; D is unresolved. The TCR originated in an adult with an advanced solid tumor such as melanoma, head and neck, liver or kidney cancer. The source was CD4+ or CD8+ T cells sorted from blood, collected in a trial of the OX40 agonist ivuxolimab. For the CDR3, the DNA is TGTGCCTGGAGGGCCCAACGGTTAGCTAACTATGGCTACACCTTC. Translation gives CAWRAQRLANYGYTF.